The T cell receptor beta chain described here comes from a study of cytomegalovirus exposure and HLA in healthy donors. Germline CDR1 is MNHEY and CDR2 is SMNVEV (reference sequence). The CDR3 consists of 14 residues. V was clipped by 7 bases and J by 9 bases; unmatched bases: 10. Some clones are missing from TCRdb's copy, which holds only in-frame ones; the method was immunoSEQ multiplex PCR. The sample carries some 240,000 clones, roughly 80% recorded once. The clonotype comes from a woman younger than 30 in good health and CMV-seronegative. The specimen was PBMCs. The chain employs TRBV27 and TRBJ2-2, with 8 bases aligning to TRBD2. CDR3 sequence reads: CASMGQRERRELFF. CDR3 bases: TGTGCCAGCATGGGCCAGCGGGAGCGAAGGGAGCTGTTTTTT.